Described below is a single T cell receptor beta chain sequence and its context. Its antigen remains unknown. These data are taken from a study of T cells in localized non-small cell lung cancer. Broader study findings: Uninvolved adjacent lung showed peak T cell clonality, exceeding tumor. Adjacent lung had a median roughly 58 of the 100 largest tumor clones. The study sequenced only one region of the tumor. As a result, intratumor heterogeneity could not be excluded and remains possible.

The V gene's germline CDR1 is MNHNY and CDR2 SVGAGI (reference sequence). V gave up 6 bases and J gave up 7 bases, with 10 bases separating them. This CDR3 has 12 residues. The repertoire was sequenced with immunoSEQ multiplex PCR; TCRdb's copy has only in-frame clones and lacks some. The sample holds about 39,000 clones; more than 75% are singletons and the top ten take less than 45%. This TCR was recovered from a woman between 35 and 75 years old with stage II squamous cell lung carcinoma. The chain uses TRBV6-6 and TRBJ2-1; D gene uncertain. Sample: PBMCs, taken before any cancer treatment. This CDR3 is CASRMGANEQFF. DNA for the CDR3: TGTGCCAGCAGAATGGGCGCGAATGAGCAGTTCTTC.